This T cell receptor (beta chain) was captured in a study of shared clonotypes between healthy human individuals. Positive CCR7 selection of CD45RO-negative cells yielded the naive CD8 cells, and terminally differentiated effector memory CD45RA+ cells were excluded. The count of this clone is one. This CDR3 contains 18 residues. Germline values: CDR1 SGDLS, CDR2 YYNGEE. After removal of 3 bases from V and 4 bases from J, the junction contained 13 bases not matched to a gene. Per the authors' pipeline: Filtering differed because ImmunoSEQ produced junction-only sequences that carried no quality scores. The method was immunoSEQ multiplex PCR; TCRdb's version includes in-frame clones alone and lacks a portion of them. D and trimming come from the DNA, and the V and J calls and clone size come from that table. The sample lists 660,000 or so clones, about 96% occurring once.

The sequenced sample was naive CD8+ T cells sorted from blood. The clonotype originates from a woman aged 25-40 years in good health. The chain joins TRBV9 to TRBJ2-2; 9 bases fit TRBD1. In DNA form, the CDR3 reads TGTGCCAGCAGCGGTCCCGGGACAGGGCTGAGGAGCACCGGGGAGCTGTTTTTT. This codes for CASSGPGTGLRSTGELFF.